The sequence of this TCR beta chain was determined in a study of vaccination and CD4 T cells after COVID-19. The germline V gene encodes CDR1 SGHRS and CDR2 YFSETQ. With 2 bases clipped from V and 2 bases from J, the junction kept 4 bases outside the gene matches. This CDR3 comprises 15 residues. This clonotype has more than one count but fewer than ten. The antigen remains undetermined. Treatment meaning: approximately 9-day PBMC culture with coronavirus spike peptide pools or control peptides (ViraFEST assay). Before the COVID-19 pandemic (2011-2018), CD4+ T cells were obtained from the unexposed donor. First, ViraFEST expanded antigen-specific T cells with peptide pools, and next it sequenced the TCRs. Once obtained from cultured CD4+ T cells, the DNA was sequenced using the Oncomine TCR Beta short-read assay. TCRdb reprocessed the PCR reads via MiXCR and lists one record per CDR3 protein. This table has about 5,600 distinct CDR3 sequences, roughly 44% appearing once.

Source material: CD4+ T cells from blood, cultured in vitro. The TCR sequence derives from a human donor in good health. V gene TRBV5-1 combines with J gene TRBJ1-5, with 7 bases lining up with TRBD1. CDR3 in DNA: TGCGCCAGCAGCTTAACAGGGGAAGGCAATCAGCCCCAGCATTTT. Translated: CASSLTGEGNQPQHF. The full variable domain, with the rest looked up from reference TRBV5-1 and TRBJ1-5, is KAGVTQTPRYLIKTRGQQVTLSCSPISGHRSVSWYQQTPGQGLQFLFEYFSETQRNKGNFPGRFSGRQFSNSRSEMNVSTLELGDSALYLCASSLTGEGNQPQHFGDGTRLSIL.